This TCR beta chain was obtained from a study of monozygotic twins with inflammatory bowel disease. One entry per CDR3 protein, without DNA, is what TCRdb gives after re-calling the 5' RACE reads. This table holds fewer than 550,000 distinct CDR3 sequences. This CDR3 contains 16 residues. Germline V gives CDR1 SGHDT, CDR2 YYEEEE. The chain is built from TRBV5-6 and TRBJ2-1; the TRBD2 assignment by TCRdb is unverifiable without DNA. Sequencing was performed on blood. This TCR came from a human donor with ulcerative colitis or Crohn's disease, or a healthy co-twin of an affected twin (not recorded which). The chain's CDR3 is CASSATSGGQYNEQFF.